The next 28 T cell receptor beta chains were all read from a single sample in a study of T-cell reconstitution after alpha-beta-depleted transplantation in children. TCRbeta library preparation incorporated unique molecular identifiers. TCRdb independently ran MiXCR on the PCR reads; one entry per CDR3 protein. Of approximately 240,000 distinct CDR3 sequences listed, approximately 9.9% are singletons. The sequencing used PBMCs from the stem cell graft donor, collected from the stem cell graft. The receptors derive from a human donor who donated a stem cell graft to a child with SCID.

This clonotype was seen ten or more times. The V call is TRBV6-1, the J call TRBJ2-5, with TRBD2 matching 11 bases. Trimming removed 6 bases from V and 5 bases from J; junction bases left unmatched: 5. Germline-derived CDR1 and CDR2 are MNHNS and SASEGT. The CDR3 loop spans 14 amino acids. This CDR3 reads CASSVLAGEETQYF. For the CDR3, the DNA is TGTGCCAGCAGCGTACTAGCGGGGGAGGAGACCCAGTACTTC.

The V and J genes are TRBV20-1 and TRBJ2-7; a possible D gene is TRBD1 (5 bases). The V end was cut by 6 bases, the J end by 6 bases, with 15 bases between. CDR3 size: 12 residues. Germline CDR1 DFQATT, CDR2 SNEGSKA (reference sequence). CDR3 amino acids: CSARKDSGEQYF. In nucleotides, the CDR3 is TGCAGTGCAAGAAAAGACAGTGGCGAGCAGTACTTC.

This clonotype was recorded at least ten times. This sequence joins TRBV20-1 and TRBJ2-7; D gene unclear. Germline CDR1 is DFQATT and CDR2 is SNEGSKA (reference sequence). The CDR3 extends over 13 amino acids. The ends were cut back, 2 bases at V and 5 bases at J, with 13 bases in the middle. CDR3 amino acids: CSARLVFSDEQYF. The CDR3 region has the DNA TGCAGTGCTAGACTAGTTTTTTCCGACGAGCAGTACTTC.

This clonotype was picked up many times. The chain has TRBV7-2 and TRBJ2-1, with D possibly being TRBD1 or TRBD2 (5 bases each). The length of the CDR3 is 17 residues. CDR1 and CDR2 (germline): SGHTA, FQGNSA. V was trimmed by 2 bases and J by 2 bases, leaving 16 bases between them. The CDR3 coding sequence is TGTGCCAGCAGCTTAAAATCGCTGGGACCGCCCTACAATGAGCAGTTCTTC. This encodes CASSLKSLGPPYNEQFF.

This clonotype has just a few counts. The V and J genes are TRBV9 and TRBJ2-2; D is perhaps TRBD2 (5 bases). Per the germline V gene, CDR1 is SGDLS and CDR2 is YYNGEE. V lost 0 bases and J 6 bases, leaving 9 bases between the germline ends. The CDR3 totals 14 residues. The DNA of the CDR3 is TGTGCCAGCAGCGTAGCTAGCAGAGCCGGGGAGCTGTTTTTT. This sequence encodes CASSVASRAGELFF.

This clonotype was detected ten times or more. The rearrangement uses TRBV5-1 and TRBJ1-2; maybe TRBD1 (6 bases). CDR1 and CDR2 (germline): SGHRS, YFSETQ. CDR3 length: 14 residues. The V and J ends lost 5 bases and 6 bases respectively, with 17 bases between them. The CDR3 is CASRIISGADGYTF. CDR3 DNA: TGCGCCAGCAGAATAATCTCAGGGGCGGATGGCTACACCTTC.

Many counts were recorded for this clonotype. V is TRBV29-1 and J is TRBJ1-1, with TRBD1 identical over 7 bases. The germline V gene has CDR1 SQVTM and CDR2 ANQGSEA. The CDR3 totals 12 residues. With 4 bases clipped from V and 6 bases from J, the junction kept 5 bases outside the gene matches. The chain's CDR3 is CSVAGGSPEAFF. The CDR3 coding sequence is TGCAGCGTTGCAGGGGGGAGCCCTGAAGCTTTCTTT.

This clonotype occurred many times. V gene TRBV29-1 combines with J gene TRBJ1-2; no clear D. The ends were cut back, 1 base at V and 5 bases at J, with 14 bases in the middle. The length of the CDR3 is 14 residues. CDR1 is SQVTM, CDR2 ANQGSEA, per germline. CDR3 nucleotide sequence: TGCAGCGTTGAAGGGGTGGGCGCGGGATATGGCTACACCTTC. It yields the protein CSVEGVGAGYGYTF.

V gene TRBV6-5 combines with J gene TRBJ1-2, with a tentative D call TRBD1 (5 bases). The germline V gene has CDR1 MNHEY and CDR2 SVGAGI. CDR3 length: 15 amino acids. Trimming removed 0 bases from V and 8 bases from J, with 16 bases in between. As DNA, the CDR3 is TGTGCCAGCAGTTACTCCCCCCGGGCAGGGAAGGGCTACACCTTC. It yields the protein CASSYSPRAGKGYTF.

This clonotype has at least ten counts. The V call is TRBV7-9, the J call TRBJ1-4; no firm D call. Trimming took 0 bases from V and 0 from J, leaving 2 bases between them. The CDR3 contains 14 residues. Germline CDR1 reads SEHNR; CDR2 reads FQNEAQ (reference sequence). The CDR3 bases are TGTGCCAGCAGCTTAGCTGCAACTAATGAAAAACTGTTTTTT. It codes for CASSLAATNEKLFF.

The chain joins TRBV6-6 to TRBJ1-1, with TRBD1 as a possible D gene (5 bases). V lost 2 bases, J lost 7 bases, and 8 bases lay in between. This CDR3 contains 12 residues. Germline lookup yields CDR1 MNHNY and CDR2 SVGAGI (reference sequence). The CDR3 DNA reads TGTGCCAGCAGTTACGGTAGGGGTGAAGCTTTCTTT. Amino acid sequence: CASSYGRGEAFF.

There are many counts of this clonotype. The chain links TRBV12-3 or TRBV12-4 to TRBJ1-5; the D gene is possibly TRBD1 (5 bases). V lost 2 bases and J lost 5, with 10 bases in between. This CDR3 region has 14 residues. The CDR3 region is CASSLNPGDQPQHF. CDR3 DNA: TGTGCCAGCAGTTTAAATCCGGGGGATCAGCCCCAGCATTTT.

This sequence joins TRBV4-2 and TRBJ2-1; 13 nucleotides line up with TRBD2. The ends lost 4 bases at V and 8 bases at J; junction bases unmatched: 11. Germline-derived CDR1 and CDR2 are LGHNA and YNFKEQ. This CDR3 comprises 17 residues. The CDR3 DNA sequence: TGTGCCAGCAGCCCCATACTAGCGGGGGGGCCTCAACATGAGCAGTTCTTC. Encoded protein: CASSPILAGGPQHEQFF.

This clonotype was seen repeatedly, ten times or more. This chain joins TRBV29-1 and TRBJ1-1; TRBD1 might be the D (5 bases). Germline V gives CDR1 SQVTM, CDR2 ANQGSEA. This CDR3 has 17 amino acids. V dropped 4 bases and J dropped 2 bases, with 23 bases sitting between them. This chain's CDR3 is CSVARPVGRAVNTEAFF. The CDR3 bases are TGCAGCGTTGCCCGCCCCGTAGGCAGGGCGGTTAACACTGAAGCTTTCTTT.

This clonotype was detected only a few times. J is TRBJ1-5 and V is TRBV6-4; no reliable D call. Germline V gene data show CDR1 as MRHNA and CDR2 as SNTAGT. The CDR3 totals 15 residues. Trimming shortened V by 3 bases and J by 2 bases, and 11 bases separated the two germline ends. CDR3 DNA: TGTGCCAGCAGTGAACGGGCCGGGGGCAATCAGCCCCAGCATTTT. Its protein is CASSERAGGNQPQHF.

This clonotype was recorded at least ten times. CDR3 in amino acids: CAISRTGAYQETQYF. As DNA, the CDR3 is TGTGCCATCAGCCGGACAGGGGCTTACCAAGAGACCCAGTACTTC. This chain joins TRBV10-3 and TRBJ2-5; the match to TRBD1 covers 9 bases. This CDR3 has 15 amino acids. Germline V gene data show CDR1 as ENHRY and CDR2 as SYGVKD. V lost 6 bases and J lost 0; bases outside the gene matches: 5.

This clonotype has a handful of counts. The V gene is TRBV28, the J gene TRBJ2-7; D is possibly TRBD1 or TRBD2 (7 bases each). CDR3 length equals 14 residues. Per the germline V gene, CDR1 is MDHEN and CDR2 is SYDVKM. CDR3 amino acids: CASTGGQTPFEQYF. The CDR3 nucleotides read TGTGCTTCCACGGGGGGACAGACCCCTTTCGAGCAGTACTTC. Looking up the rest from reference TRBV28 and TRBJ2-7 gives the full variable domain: DVKVTQSSRYLVKRTGEKVFLECVQDMDHENMFWYRQDPGLGLRLIYFSYDVKMKEKGDIPEGYSVSREKKERFSLILESASTNQTSMYLCASTGGQTPFEQYFGPGTRLTVT.

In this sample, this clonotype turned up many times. The CDR3 sequence is CASSLGSLYEQYF. The CDR3 DNA reads TGTGCCAGCAGCTTAGGGAGCCTCTACGAGCAGTACTTC. V usage is TRBV11-2 and J usage is TRBJ2-7, with D hard to call. This CDR3 has 13 residues. V was cut by 1 base and J by 3 bases, with 7 bases left in between. The V gene's germline CDR1 is SGHAT and CDR2 FQNNGV.

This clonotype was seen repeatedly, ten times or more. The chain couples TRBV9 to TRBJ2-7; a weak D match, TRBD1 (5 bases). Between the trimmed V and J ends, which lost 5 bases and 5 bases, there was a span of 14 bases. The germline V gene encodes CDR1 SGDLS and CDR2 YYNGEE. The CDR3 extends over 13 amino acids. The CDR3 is CASSATQGHEQYF. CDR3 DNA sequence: TGTGCCAGCAGTGCCACGCAGGGTCACGAGCAGTACTTC.

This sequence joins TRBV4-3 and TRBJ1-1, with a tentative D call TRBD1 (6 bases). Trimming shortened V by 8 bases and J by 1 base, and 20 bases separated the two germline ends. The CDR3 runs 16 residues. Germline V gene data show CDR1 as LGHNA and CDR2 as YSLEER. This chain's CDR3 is CASAVSAGEGNTEAFF. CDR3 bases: TGCGCCAGCGCGGTGTCGGCAGGGGAGGGGAACACTGAAGCTTTCTTT.

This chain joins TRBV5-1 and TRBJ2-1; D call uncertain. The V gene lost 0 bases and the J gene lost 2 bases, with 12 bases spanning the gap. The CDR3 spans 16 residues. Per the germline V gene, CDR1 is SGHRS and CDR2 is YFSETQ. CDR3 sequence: CASSLVAADAYNEQFF. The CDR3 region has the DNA TGCGCCAGCAGCTTGGTGGCAGCCGATGCCTACAATGAGCAGTTCTTC. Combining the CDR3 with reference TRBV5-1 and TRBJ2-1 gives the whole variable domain KAGVTQTPRYLIKTRGQQVTLSCSPISGHRSVSWYQQTPGQGLQFLFEYFSETQRNKGNFPGRFSGRQFSNSRSEMNVSTLELGDSALYLCASSLVAADAYNEQFFGPGTRLTVL.

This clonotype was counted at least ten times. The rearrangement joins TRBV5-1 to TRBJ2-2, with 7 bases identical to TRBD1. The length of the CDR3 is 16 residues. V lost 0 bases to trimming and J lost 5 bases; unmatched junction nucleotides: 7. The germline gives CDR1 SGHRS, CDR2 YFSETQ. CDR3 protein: CASSLEGAIETGELFF. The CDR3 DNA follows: TGCGCCAGCAGCTTGGAGGGGGCAATAGAAACCGGGGAGCTGTTTTTT. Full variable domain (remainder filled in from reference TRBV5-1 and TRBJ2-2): KAGVTQTPRYLIKTRGQQVTLSCSPISGHRSVSWYQQTPGQGLQFLFEYFSETQRNKGNFPGRFSGRQFSNSRSEMNVSTLELGDSALYLCASSLEGAIETGELFFGEGSRLTVL.

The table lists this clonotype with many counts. The CDR3 DNA follows: TGCAGCGGCCCAAGAGACGTACAGGTTTCTCATGGAGCTAACTATGGCTACACCTTC. Its translation: CSGPRDVQVSHGANYGYTF. J is TRBJ1-2 and V is TRBV29-1; the D gene is possibly TRBD1 (5 bases). V was clipped by 7 bases and J by 0 bases, with 30 bases between them. CDR1 is SQVTM, CDR2 ANQGSEA, per germline. The CDR3 consists of 19 residues. Filled out from reference TRBV29-1 and TRBJ1-2, the complete variable domain reads SAVISQKPSRDICQRGTSLTIQCQVDSQVTMMFWYRQQPGQSLTLIATANQGSEATYESGFVIDKFPISRPNLTFSTLTVSNMSPEDSSIYLCSGPRDVQVSHGANYGYTFGSGTRLTVV.

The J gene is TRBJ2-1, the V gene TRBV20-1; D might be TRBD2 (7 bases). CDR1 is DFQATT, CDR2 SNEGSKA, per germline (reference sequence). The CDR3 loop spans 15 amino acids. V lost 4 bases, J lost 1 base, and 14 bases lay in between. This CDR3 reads CSANMRGGSYNEQFF. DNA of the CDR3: TGCAGTGCTAATATGAGGGGGGGATCCTACAATGAGCAGTTCTTC.

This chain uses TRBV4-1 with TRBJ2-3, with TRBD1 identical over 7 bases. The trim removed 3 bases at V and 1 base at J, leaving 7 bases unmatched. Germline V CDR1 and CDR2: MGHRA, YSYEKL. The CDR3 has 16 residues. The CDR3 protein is CASSQRGQGGTDTQYF. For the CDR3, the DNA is TGCGCCAGCAGCCAGAGGGGGCAGGGGGGCACAGATACGCAGTATTTT.

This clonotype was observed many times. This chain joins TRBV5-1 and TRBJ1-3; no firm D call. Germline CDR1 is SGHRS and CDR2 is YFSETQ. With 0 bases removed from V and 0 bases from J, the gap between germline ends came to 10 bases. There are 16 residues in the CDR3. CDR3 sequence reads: CASSLEFYDSGNTIYF. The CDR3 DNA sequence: TGCGCCAGCAGCTTGGAATTCTACGACTCTGGAAACACCATATATTTT.

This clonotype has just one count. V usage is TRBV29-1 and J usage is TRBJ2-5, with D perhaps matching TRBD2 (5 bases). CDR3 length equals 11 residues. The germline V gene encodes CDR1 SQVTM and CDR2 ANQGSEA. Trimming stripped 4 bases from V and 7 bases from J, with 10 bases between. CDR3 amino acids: CSVGPRGTQYF. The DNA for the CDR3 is TGCAGCGTTGGGCCACGGGGGACCCAGTACTTC.

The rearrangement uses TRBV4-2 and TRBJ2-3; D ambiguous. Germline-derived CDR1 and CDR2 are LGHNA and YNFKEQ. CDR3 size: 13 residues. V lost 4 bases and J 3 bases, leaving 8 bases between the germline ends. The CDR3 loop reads CASSPSETDTQYF. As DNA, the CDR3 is TGTGCCAGCAGCCCCTCTGAGACAGATACGCAGTATTTT.